These 32 T cell receptor beta chains were all obtained from the same sample, sequenced in a study of T cell repertoires in aging, cancer and after chemotherapy. The template was genomic DNA from peripheral blood, not RNA. Rearranged V-D-J TRB sequences were amplified with a mixed TRB-A/B primer pool. TCRdb re-derived calls from the multiplex PCR reads in MiXCR, one entry per CDR3 protein. The sample includes about 1,000 distinct CDR3 sequences, under 35% of them seen just once. The sample consisted of blood. These receptors all stem from a human donor with a solid tumor.

The rearrangement joins TRBV7-9 to TRBJ1-2, with no clear D. V lost 5 bases and J 2 bases, leaving 12 bases between the germline ends. Germline V gene data show CDR1 as SEHNR and CDR2 as FQNEAQ (reference sequence). The CDR3 is made up of 14 amino acids. In DNA form, the CDR3 reads TGTGCCAGCAGCCGAAGTGGTGAGAACTATGGCTACACCTTC. This codes for CASSRSGENYGYTF. The full variable domain, completed using reference TRBV7-9 and TRBJ1-2, is DTGVSQNPRHKITKRGQNVTFRCDPISEHNRLYWYRQTLGQGPEFLTYFQNEAQLEKSRLLSDRFSAERPKGSFSTLEIQRTEQGDSAMYLCASSRSGENYGYTFGSGTRLTVV.

Comments on this clonotype: A much larger clone differs by one base, so this may be a read error. The chain is built from TRBV12-3 or TRBV12-4 and TRBJ2-7; D call uncertain. This CDR3 region has 14 residues. V was clipped by 4 bases and J by 3 bases, with 13 bases between them. The CDR3 DNA follows: TGTGCCAGCAGTTCTATGGTTGTAGACTACGAGCAGTACTTC. It is translated as CASSSMVVDYEQYF.

V usage is TRBV6-1 and J usage is TRBJ2-5; the match to TRBD1 covers 7 bases. Trimming at V came to 5 bases and at J to 2 bases, leaving 8 bases not matched to a gene. Germline CDR1 is MNHNS and CDR2 is SASEGT. The CDR3 sequence is 15 residues long. The DNA of the CDR3 is TGTGCCAGCAGTACCGGACAGGCCACTCAAGAGACCCAGTACTTC. This sequence encodes CASSTGQATQETQYF.

By its share, this clonotype is medium-sized. V and J are TRBV4-2 and TRBJ2-6; a possible D gene is TRBD2 (5 bases). Germline V lookup: CDR1 LGHNA, CDR2 YNFKEQ. Deletions cut 3 bases from V and 4 bases from J, with 13 bases between. There are 16 residues in the CDR3. The CDR3 DNA is TGTGCCAGCAGCCAGGAGGACGGCGGGGGGGCCAACGTCCTGACTTTC. It yields the protein CASSQEDGGGANVLTF.

This clonotype is classed as medium-sized. The chain is built from TRBV6-5 and TRBJ2-7; TRBD1 aligns across 7 bases. The CDR3 is 13 amino acids. Trimming removed 4 bases from V and 0 bases from J; junction bases left unmatched: 0. CDR1 and CDR2 (germline): MNHEY, SVGAGI. The DNA of the CDR3 is TGTGCCAGCAGTTGGGACAGCTCCTACGAGCAGTACTTC. This translates into CASSWDSSYEQYF.

Judged by abundance, this clonotype is large (0.1 to 1%). This chain joins TRBV5-6 and TRBJ2-7; D is possibly TRBD2 (7 bases). The CDR3 spans 14 residues. Germline-derived CDR1 and CDR2 are SGHDT and YYEEEE. The V end was cut by 3 bases, the J end by 2 bases, with 12 bases between. CDR3 sequence reads: CASSWEGDPYEQYF. The CDR3 nucleotides read TGTGCCAGCAGCTGGGAGGGGGACCCCTACGAGCAGTACTTC.

This clonotype was seen a few times. The V call is TRBV20-1, the J call TRBJ1-4; D is possibly TRBD1 (6 bases). CDR1 is DFQATT, CDR2 SNEGSKA, per germline (reference sequence). Trimming stripped 4 bases from V and 8 bases from J, with 20 bases between. This CDR3 region has 15 residues. In DNA form, the CDR3 reads TGCAGTGCTACCCGATCCCGGACAGAACCCGAAAAACTGTTTTTT. Protein sequence: CSATRSRTEPEKLFF.

This clonotype was observed a single time. The chain links TRBV29-1 to TRBJ2-1, with 9 bases lining up with TRBD2. The germline V gene has CDR1 SQVTM and CDR2 ANQGSEA. This CDR3 has 15 amino acids. V shed 1 base and J 13 bases; nucleotides not matched to a gene: 14. CDR3 DNA: TGCAGCGTTGAAGCATTGGCGGGGGGGATGGCCCAACAGTTCTTC. It specifies CSVEALAGGMAQQFF.

As regards this clonotype: Given a much more abundant clone one base away, this may be a read error. This chain links TRBV6-5 with TRBJ1-1, with 7 bases that match TRBD1. Germline V gene data show CDR1 as MNHEY and CDR2 as SVGAGI. The CDR3 contains 14 residues. In DNA, the CDR3 is TGTACCAGCAGCTACAGGGCAGGGGGCACTGAAGCTTTCTTT. It is translated as CTSSYRAGGTEAFF.

In regard to this clonotype: This sequence may be a read error, since a much larger clone differs from it by one base. This chain uses TRBV6-5 with TRBJ1-1; D ambiguous. Germline lookup yields CDR1 MNHEY and CDR2 SVGAGI. This CDR3 is 15 amino acids long. The CDR3 nucleotides are TGTGCCAGCAGTGGACCCTATGGCCCTAACACTGGAGCTTTCTTT. Translation: CASSGPYGPNTGAFF.

By share, this clonotype counts as hyperexpanded (1% or more). The gene calls are TRBV5-6 and TRBJ2-7, with D perhaps assigned TRBD1 or TRBD2 (6 bases each). This CDR3 region has 14 residues. Germline V gene lookup returns CDR1 SGHDT and CDR2 YYEEEE. The V end lost 4 bases, the J end lost 2 bases, and 13 bases lay between the germline ends. This CDR3 is CASSEEGVPYEQYF. CDR3 in DNA: TGTGCCAGCAGCGAGGAGGGGGTCCCCTACGAGCAGTACTTC.

This sequence joins TRBV12-3 or TRBV12-4 and TRBJ2-7; 8 positions agree with TRBD2. J lost 3 bases, V lost 6 bases, and 16 bases had no gene match. The CDR3 has 17 residues. The CDR3 DNA is TGTGCCAGCAGGGCCTCTCTAGGGGTGAGCGGGAGCTACGAGCAGTACTTC. Amino acids: CASRASLGVSGSYEQYF.

V gene TRBV20-1 combines with J gene TRBJ2-5, with a possible D match to TRBD1 (6 bases). The CDR3 spans 16 residues. Germline V lookup: CDR1 DFQATT, CDR2 SNEGSKA (reference sequence). V was pared by 5 bases and J by 5 bases, with 24 bases between. CDR3 coding DNA: TGCAGTGCTTTCCCGGGCCGGGGCAGGGGTGAGGAGACCCAGTACTTC. Its translation: CSAFPGRGRGEETQYF.

Concerning this clonotype: Possible read error: a much larger clone is one base away. The rearrangement uses TRBV11-2 and TRBJ1-2; 9 bases are shared with TRBD1. Germline V lookup: CDR1 SGHAT, CDR2 FQNNGV. The CDR3 sequence is 15 residues long. For the CDR3, the DNA is TGTGTCAGCAGCTTAGATCTAACAGGGGGCTCTGGCTACACCTTC. Translated: CVSSLDLTGGSGYTF.

The chain links TRBV12-3 or TRBV12-4 to TRBJ1-1; no clear D. The CDR3 has 14 residues. Trimming took off 2 bases at V and 0 bases at J, with 7 bases between the two ends. CDR3 coding DNA: TGTGCCAGCAGTTTACTCTCGTTGAACACTGAAGCTTTCTTT. Protein product: CASSLLSLNTEAFF.

This clonotype is labeled as medium-sized. V is TRBV7-2 and J is TRBJ1-3; D is undetermined. The V end was cut by 1 base, the J end by 5 bases, with 6 bases between. CDR1 is SGHTA, CDR2 FQGNSA, per germline. The CDR3 runs 13 residues. The CDR3 reads CASSLGLRNTIYF. In DNA form, the CDR3 reads TGTGCCAGCAGCTTAGGTCTTAGAAACACCATATATTTT.

The rearrangement joins TRBV5-1 to TRBJ1-6; no clear D gene. The V and J ends lost 0 bases and 9 bases respectively, with 13 bases between them. This CDR3 region has 15 residues. CDR1 is SGHRS and CDR2 is YFSETQ in the germline V gene. CDR3 in DNA: TGCGCCAGCAGCTTGGACGGACGGGAAACTTCACCCCTCCACTTT. Translation: CASSLDGRETSPLHF.

By share of the sample, this clonotype is large. This chain uses TRBV6-1 with TRBJ2-1; the match to TRBD1 covers 7 bases. The CDR3 runs to 15 residues. CDR1 is MNHNS and CDR2 is SASEGT in the germline V gene. The V and J ends lost 3 bases and 0 bases, in that order; junction bases with no gene match: 2. The CDR3 loop is CASSEGQSSYNEQFF. In nucleotides, the CDR3 is TGTGCCAGCAGTGAGGGACAGAGCTCCTACAATGAGCAGTTCTTC.

This clonotype was seen more than once but under ten times. The rearrangement uses TRBV12-3 or TRBV12-4 and TRBJ2-7; D not certain. The ends were cut back, 3 bases at V and 0 bases at J, with 9 bases in the middle. This CDR3 is built from 14 residues. CDR3 sequence (DNA): TGTGCCAGCAGTTTGGATGGGTTCTCCTACGAGCAGTACTTC. Its translation is CASSLDGFSYEQYF.

This clonotype was detected a few times. The chain has TRBV6-2 or TRBV6-3 and TRBJ2-7, with 8 nucleotides matching TRBD1. The CDR3 totals 13 residues. CDR1 MNHEY and CDR2 SVGEGT come from the germline V gene. V dropped 6 bases and J dropped 6; count of bases not matched to a gene: 7. The CDR3 DNA sequence: TGTGCCAGCAGCAACAGGGGGATGGGCGAGCAGTACTTC. Translation gives CASSNRGMGEQYF.

The chain links TRBV20-1 to TRBJ2-1, with TRBD2 matching 11 bases. This CDR3 region has 12 residues. V lost 4 bases, J lost 8 bases, and 1 base stayed unmatched. Germline V gene sequence: CDR1 DFQATT, CDR2 SNEGSKA (reference sequence). The CDR3 DNA follows: TGCAGTGCTAATAGCGGGAGGGATGAGCAGTTCTTC. It codes for CSANSGRDEQFF.

This clonotype was seen a handful of times. The chain recombines TRBV7-9 with TRBJ2-3; 7 bases line up with TRBD2. Germline V gene lookup returns CDR1 SEHNR and CDR2 FQNEAQ (reference sequence). J lost 0 bases, V lost 2 bases, and 5 bases had no gene match. The CDR3 is 16 amino acids. The CDR3 DNA follows: TGTGCCAGCAGCTTATGGGGGGGGGGTAGCACAGATACGCAGTATTTT. Protein: CASSLWGGGSTDTQYF.

The chain carries TRBV18 and TRBJ1-2; D is ambiguous. The V and J ends lost 2 bases and 5 bases respectively, with 12 bases between them. The CDR3 length is 14 residues. Germline loops: CDR1 KGHSH, CDR2 LQKENI. For the CDR3, the DNA is TGTGCCAGCTCACCATTCGGACGGAATTATGGCTACACCTTC. Amino acid sequence: CASSPFGRNYGYTF.

The chain has TRBV6-5 and TRBJ1-5; D remains unclear. The CDR3 is 16 amino acids. The V end was cut by 7 bases, the J end by 0 bases, with 16 bases between. Germline V gene sequence: CDR1 MNHEY, CDR2 SVGAGI. The CDR3 loop is CASTPGSSYSNQPQHF. CDR3 nucleotide sequence: TGTGCCAGCACTCCCGGGTCCTCGTATAGCAATCAGCCCCAGCATTTT.

This clonotype has a single count. The rearrangement links TRBV30 to TRBJ2-5, with 7 bases that match TRBD1. This CDR3 spans 13 amino acids. Per the germline V gene, CDR1 is GTSNPN and CDR2 is SVGIG (reference sequence). The V segment lost 8 bases and the J segment 3 bases; nucleotides outside the gene matches: 9. The DNA for the CDR3 is TGTGCCCGAGCACAGGGGATTAAAGAGACCCAGTACTTC. Amino acids: CARAQGIKETQYF. Combining the CDR3 with reference TRBV30 and TRBJ2-5 gives the whole variable domain SQTIHQWPATLVQPVGSPLSLECTVEGTSNPNLYWYRQAAGRGLQLLFYSVGIGQISSEVPQNLSASRPQDRQFILSSKKLLLSDSGFYLCARAQGIKETQYFGPGTRLLVL.

The rearrangement links TRBV7-9 to TRBJ2-5; 12 nucleotides match TRBD2. CDR3 length: 15 residues. CDR1 and CDR2 (germline): SEHNR, FQNEAQ (reference sequence). V was pared by 2 bases and J by 3 bases, with 1 base of the junction left unmatched. CDR3: CASSLWTSGEETQYF. In DNA form, the CDR3 reads TGTGCCAGCAGCTTATGGACTAGCGGGGAAGAGACCCAGTACTTC.

This CDR3 is CSARWSGASYEQYF. The CDR3 nucleotides read TGCAGTGCGCGCTGGTCTGGGGCGTCCTACGAGCAGTACTTC. The rearrangement uses TRBV20-1 and TRBJ2-7; TRBD1 might be the D (5 bases). The germline V and J ends were trimmed by 6 bases and 1 base, with 16 bases remaining between them. Per germline, CDR1 DFQATT and CDR2 SNEGSKA (reference sequence). The CDR3 covers 14 residues.

This clonotype is judged medium-sized (0.01 to 0.1%). The chain's CDR3 is CASSLEGFYGYTF. The CDR3 bases are TGTGCCAGCAGCTTAGAGGGATTCTATGGCTACACCTTC. This chain links TRBV7-2 with TRBJ1-2, with unresolved D. The CDR3 totals 13 residues. Between the trimmed V and J ends, which lost 1 base and 4 bases, there was a span of 7 bases. Germline lookup yields CDR1 SGHTA and CDR2 FQGNSA.

This clonotype turned up a few times. CDR3: CASSEFGPLAKNIQYF. In nucleotides, the CDR3 is TGTGCCAGCAGTGAATTTGGTCCTCTAGCCAAAAACATTCAGTACTTC. The rearrangement uses TRBV6-1 and TRBJ2-4, with D uncertain. Trimming cost V 2 bases and J 0 bases, with 11 bases left between them. Germline CDR1 reads MNHNS; CDR2 reads SASEGT. This CDR3 has 16 amino acids.

Judged by abundance, this clonotype is large (0.1 to 1%). V usage is TRBV5-6 and J usage is TRBJ2-7; D is uncertain. The CDR3 loop spans 14 amino acids. V lost 4 bases and J 1 base, leaving 12 bases between the germline ends. Germline CDR1 SGHDT, CDR2 YYEEEE. The CDR3, as DNA: TGTGCCAGCAGCCTGAGAACCAGGTCCTACGAGCAGTACTTC. It translates to CASSLRTRSYEQYF.

V is TRBV20-1 and J is TRBJ2-7; TRBD1 agrees at 8 bases. This CDR3 is built from 18 residues. In germline, CDR1 is DFQATT, CDR2 SNEGSKA (reference sequence). Losses at the gene ends were 6 bases for V and 3 bases for J; bases not matched to a gene: 22. The CDR3 sequence is CSAHNSGTGWGTDYEQYF. CDR3 sequence (DNA): TGCAGTGCCCACAACTCCGGGACAGGTTGGGGCACGGACTACGAGCAGTACTTC.

The chain couples TRBV29-1 to TRBJ2-1; D is perhaps TRBD1 (5 bases). With 1 base removed from V and 6 bases from J, the gap between germline ends came to 10 bases. This CDR3 is built from 13 residues. CDR1 is SQVTM and CDR2 is ANQGSEA in the germline V gene. The CDR3 DNA reads as TGCAGCGTTGAAGCGTGGCAGGGCAATGAGCAGTTCTTC. Translated: CSVEAWQGNEQFF.